A single sample gave rise to the 5 T cell receptor beta chains below, sequenced in a study of blood T cell repertoires in COVID-19. Measured with immunoSEQ multiplex PCR; TCRdb has only the in-frame clones, and not every one. The table lists 300,000 or so clones, about four fifths of them singletons, with approximately 1.1% in the top ten. Sample: peripheral blood. These receptors all stem from a woman between 50 and 59 years old with acute or convalescent COVID-19.

This clone has more than one count but fewer than ten. The V call is TRBV5-1, the J call TRBJ2-2; possibly TRBD1 for D (5 bases). Per the germline V gene, CDR1 is SGHRS and CDR2 is YFSETQ. CDR3 length: 14 residues. The V end was cut by 4 bases, the J end by 2 bases, with 9 bases between. The CDR3, as DNA: TGCGCCAGCAGCCGGACACTTAACACCGGGGAGCTGTTTTTT. It encodes CASSRTLNTGELFF. The full variable domain, completed using reference TRBV5-1 and TRBJ2-2, is KAGVTQTPRYLIKTRGQQVTLSCSPISGHRSVSWYQQTPGQGLQFLFEYFSETQRNKGNFPGRFSGRQFSNSRSEMNVSTLELGDSALYLCASSRTLNTGELFFGEGSRLTVL.

In this sample, this clone turned up once. The chain carries TRBV4-2 and TRBJ1-1; D might be TRBD1 (5 bases). The germline CDR1 and CDR2 sequences are LGHNA and YNFKEQ. V was clipped by 0 bases and J by 6 bases, with 17 bases between them. The CDR3 covers 16 residues. The CDR3 loop reads CASSQDTAGLMAEAFF. In DNA form, the CDR3 reads TGTGCCAGCAGCCAAGATACTGCAGGGCTAATGGCTGAAGCTTTCTTT.

The chain has TRBV5-8 and TRBJ1-1; 7 bases are shared with TRBD1. Losses at the gene ends were 2 bases for V and 9 bases for J; bases not matched to a gene: 7. CDR3 length: 13 residues. Germline CDR1 and CDR2: SGHTS and YDEGEE. As DNA, the CDR3 is TGTGCCAGCAGCTTTCCCGGGACAGCTAAAGCTTTCTTT. This codes for CASSFPGTAKAFF.

The genes are TRBV19 and TRBJ1-5; no firm D call. The CDR3 covers 14 residues. V lost 5 bases and J lost 4, with 12 bases in between. Germline V gene sequence: CDR1 LNHDA, CDR2 SQIVND (reference sequence). CDR3 region: CASSHHTANQPQHF. DNA for the CDR3: TGTGCCAGTAGTCACCATACAGCAAATCAGCCCCAGCATTTT.

This chain links TRBV12-3 or TRBV12-4 with TRBJ1-5, with 7 nucleotides matching TRBD1. This CDR3 is 13 amino acids long. The V segment lost 6 bases and the J segment 2 bases; nucleotides outside the gene matches: 1. CDR3 DNA: TGTGCCAGCAGCGACAGGGGCAATCAGCCCCAGCATTTT. Amino acid sequence: CASSDRGNQPQHF.